One sample yielded the 18 T cell receptor beta chains listed below, sequenced in a study of T cells after yellow fever vaccination. TCRdb re-derived calls from the 5' RACE reads in MiXCR, one entry per CDR3 protein. The repertoire holds some 32,000 distinct CDR3 sequences, approximately 4.7% seen once, with 46% in the top ten. The source material was CD8+ T cells sorted from PBMCs, sampled 5 days after the yellow fever booster vaccination. The receptors were sampled from a man aged 30 to 45 who received the YFV17D yellow fever vaccine.

This clonotype was seen many times. V is TRBV21-1 and J is TRBJ1-5; TRBD1 reflects the table's D call only, with no check against the DNA. TRBV21-1 is classified as a pseudogene. The CDR3 totals 15 residues. CDR3 in amino acids: CASSNRARGRQPQHF. The CDR3 DNA reads as TGTGCCAGCAGCAACCGGGCGAGGGGGCGGCAGCCCCAGCATTTT.

The V call is TRBV28, the J call TRBJ2-1; D is ambiguous. V shed 4 bases and J shed 7 bases, with 11 bases lying between them. CDR3 length equals 13 residues. Germline V gene lookup returns CDR1 MDHEN and CDR2 SYDVKM. CDR3 coding DNA: TGTGCCAGCAGTTCCGCCCAGCCGAATGAGCAGTTCTTC. This gives the protein CASSSAQPNEQFF.

This clonotype was recorded many times. The J gene is TRBJ2-7, the V gene TRBV7-9; the match to TRBD1 covers 9 bases. Germline CDR1 is SEHNR and CDR2 is FQNEAQ (reference sequence). The CDR3 has 15 amino acids. Trimming took 3 bases from V and 2 from J; bases not matched to a gene: 5. CDR3 DNA: TGTGCCAGCAGCTTGAGGGACAGGGCTGCCTACGAGCAGTACTTC. Its protein product is CASSLRDRAAYEQYF.

This clonotype showed up many times. The chain combines TRBV5-6 with TRBJ2-5; TRBD2 matches at 8 bases. Looked up from germline, CDR1 is SGHDT and CDR2 is YYEEEE. Trimming took 3 bases from V and 4 from J; bases not matched to a gene: 5. CDR3 length: 14 residues. The CDR3 loop is CASSWGSGRETQYF. As DNA, the CDR3 is TGTGCCAGCAGCTGGGGGAGCGGGAGAGAGACCCAGTACTTC.

This clonotype showed up many times. CDR3 DNA: TGTGCCAGTAGTATGATAGGCGGATCTAGCACAGATACGCAGTATTTT. Its protein is CASSMIGGSSTDTQYF. The chain links TRBV19 to TRBJ2-3; no definite D call. The CDR3 has 16 residues. The V gene lost 3 bases and the J gene lost 0 bases, with 13 bases spanning the gap. In germline, CDR1 is LNHDA, CDR2 SQIVND (reference sequence).

This clonotype was seen ten or more times. The chain links TRBV6-2 or TRBV6-3 to TRBJ2-1; TRBD2 matches at 11 bases. The V and J ends lost 6 bases and 4 bases, in that order; junction bases with no gene match: 8. CDR3 length: 16 amino acids. Germline V CDR1 and CDR2: MNHEY, SVGEGT. The CDR3 loop reads CASRTSGSYGYNEQFF. DNA of the CDR3: TGTGCCAGCAGAACTAGCGGGAGTTACGGGTACAATGAGCAGTTCTTC.

This clonotype appeared many times. The chain uses TRBV5-1 and TRBJ2-3; a possible D gene is TRBD1 (5 bases). This CDR3 is 14 amino acids long. Germline CDR1 reads SGHRS; CDR2 reads YFSETQ. V lost 0 bases and J 4 bases, leaving 9 bases between the germline ends. The chain's CDR3 is CASSLGQGADTQYF. In DNA form, the CDR3 reads TGCGCCAGCAGCTTGGGGCAGGGCGCAGATACGCAGTATTTT. The entire variable domain, with the rest obtained from reference TRBV5-1 and TRBJ2-3, is as follows: KAGVTQTPRYLIKTRGQQVTLSCSPISGHRSVSWYQQTPGQGLQFLFEYFSETQRNKGNFPGRFSGRQFSNSRSEMNVSTLELGDSALYLCASSLGQGADTQYFGPGTRLTVL.

This clonotype was observed at least ten times. The rearrangement links TRBV7-6 to TRBJ2-7; D is unresolved. V was clipped by 0 bases and J by 3 bases, with 6 bases between them. The CDR3 covers 13 residues. The germline gives CDR1 SGHVS, CDR2 FNYEAQ. The CDR3 nucleotides are TGTGCCAGCAGCTTAGCGGAAAGCTACGAGCAGTACTTC. The encoded protein is CASSLAESYEQYF.

This clonotype has at least ten counts. The J gene is TRBJ2-7, the V gene TRBV11-2; TRBD2 aligns across 7 bases. Losses at the gene ends were 2 bases for V and 6 bases for J; bases not matched to a gene: 7. CDR3 length: 14 residues. Germline CDR1 and CDR2: SGHAT and FQNNGV. CDR3 sequence: CASSLSPGGAEQYF. As DNA, the CDR3 is TGTGCCAGCAGCTTATCCCCGGGAGGTGCCGAGCAGTACTTC.

This clonotype was detected ten times or more. The chain employs TRBV4-3 and TRBJ2-7; 12 nucleotides match TRBD2. In germline, CDR1 is LGHNA, CDR2 YSLEER. Losses at the gene ends were 4 bases for V and 6 bases for J; bases not matched to a gene: 10. The CDR3 contains 16 residues. The CDR3 spells CASSPSATSGSSEQYF. The CDR3 DNA follows: TGCGCCAGCAGCCCTTCCGCGACTAGCGGGAGTTCCGAGCAGTACTTC.

This clonotype occurred many times. The J gene is TRBJ2-7, the V gene TRBV12-3 or TRBV12-4; maybe TRBD1 (5 bases). The CDR3 covers 13 residues. The ends were cut back, 3 bases at V and 5 bases at J, with 11 bases in the middle. Written as DNA, the CDR3 is TGTGCCAGCAGTTTGGTCAGGGTAAACGAGCAGTACTTC. It encodes CASSLVRVNEQYF.

This clonotype has a single count. V is TRBV9 and J is TRBJ2-1; the match to TRBD2 covers 15 bases. J gave up 7 bases and V 3 bases, and 2 bases lay outside the gene matches. The CDR3 sequence is 15 residues long. Germline lookup yields CDR1 SGDLS and CDR2 YYNGEE. CDR3 region: CASSEGTSGRNEQFF. CDR3 coding DNA: TGTGCCAGCAGCGAAGGGACTAGCGGGAGGAATGAGCAGTTCTTC.

The J gene is TRBJ2-1, the V gene TRBV5-4; tentative D call: TRBD2 (6 bases). Germline V gene sequence: CDR1 SGHNT, CDR2 YYREEE (reference sequence). The CDR3 covers 16 residues. Trimming cost V 4 bases and J 1 base, with 15 bases left between them. CDR3 sequence: CASSPISAGSYNEQFF. The CDR3 DNA reads TGTGCCAGCAGCCCCATTAGCGCGGGGTCCTACAATGAGCAGTTCTTC.

This clonotype showed up many times. The chain joins TRBV6-4 to TRBJ2-1; D is uncertain. The germline CDR1 and CDR2 sequences are MRHNA and SNTAGT. The V gene lost 4 bases and the J gene lost 4 bases, with 11 bases spanning the gap. This CDR3 is 14 amino acids long. The CDR3 coding sequence is TGTGCCAGCAGTGTAGACTCCTCTTACAATGAGCAGTTCTTC. The encoded protein is CASSVDSSYNEQFF.

This clonotype was counted many times. The rearrangement uses TRBV7-9 and TRBJ2-3, with D maybe TRBD2 (6 bases). This CDR3 comprises 15 residues. Germline V gives CDR1 SEHNR, CDR2 FQNEAQ (reference sequence). V was clipped by 6 bases and J by 2 bases, with 15 bases between them. Here the CDR3 reads CASSVIAVYTDTQYF. CDR3 nucleotide sequence: TGTGCCAGCAGTGTTATAGCGGTATACACAGATACGCAGTATTTT.

A word on this clonotype: Given a much more abundant clone one base away, this may be a read error. This chain uses TRBV29-1 with TRBJ2-3; 10 bases are a match to TRBD2. The CDR3 contains 12 residues. From germline, CDR1 is SQVTM and CDR2 ANQGSEA. The J segment lost 4 bases and the V segment lost 7 bases, leaving 2 bases of the junction unmatched. CDR3 sequence: CSGGTSADTQYF. For the CDR3, the DNA is TGCAGCGGCGGGACTAGCGCAGATACGCAGTATTTT.

This clonotype was detected ten times or more. The V call is TRBV21-1, the J call TRBJ1-6. TRBV21-1 is given as a pseudogene. CDR3 length: 12 residues. The CDR3 DNA reads TGTGCCAGCAAGGCCCGAAATTCACCCCTCCACTTT. Translating it yields CASKARNSPLHF.

This clonotype was recorded at least ten times. V is TRBV7-6 and J is TRBJ2-2; D is undetermined. Trimming took 3 bases from V and 2 from J, leaving 10 bases between them. The CDR3 spans 15 residues. Germline lookup yields CDR1 SGHVS and CDR2 FNYEAQ. CDR3 sequence: CASSFRNDNTGELFF. CDR3 DNA: TGTGCCAGCAGCTTCAGAAACGATAACACCGGGGAGCTGTTTTTT. Filled out from reference TRBV7-6 and TRBJ2-2, the complete variable domain reads GAGVSQSPRYKVTKRGQDVALRCDPISGHVSLYWYRQALGQGPEFLTYFNYEAQQDKSGLPNDRFSAERPEGSISTLTIQRTEQRDSAMYRCASSFRNDNTGELFFGEGSRLTVL.